The text below deals with one TCR beta chain. Its specificity is unknown. Trimming removed 6 bases at V and 6 bases at J, with 15 bases between. The CDR3 spans 14 residues. In germline, CDR1 is MNHEY, CDR2 SVGAGI. This entry belongs to a study of T cell clonotyping in hematopoietic cell transplantation. Study summary: Recipients' pretransplant samples followed cytoreduction.

Time point reported: recipient sample about 28 days before transplant, after cytoreduction. The repertoire was sequenced with immunoSEQ multiplex PCR; TCRdb's copy has only in-frame clones and lacks some. The sample contains some 76,000 clones, about 95% of which appear only once. Whole-study results and caveats: CD4 and CD8 repertoire contributions could not be separated without sorting. Pathologically expanded recipient clonotypes increased progressively from day 30 to day 180 as diversity fell.

This chain links TRBV6-5 with TRBJ2-1; D could derive from TRBD1 or TRBD2 (5 bases each). Sequenced here: peripheral blood mononuclear cells, sampled before stem cell transplant. The sequence was obtained from a woman aged 45-65 years with acute myeloid leukemia. Some clones in this sample may be carry-over from other donors' samples. The CDR3 sequence: CASRGTLGPNEQFF. The DNA for the CDR3 is TGTGCCAGCAGGGGGACCTTAGGGCCCAATGAGCAGTTCTTC.